This T cell receptor (gamma chain) was sequenced during a study of Vδ1+ human thymocytes. Broader study findings: Highly polyclonal TRG and TRD repertoires with Gaussian CDR3 length distributions appeared in thymus. Roughly 22% of thymic delta-chain sequences were Vdelta2, with few Vdelta3, unlike blood Vdelta1+ controls. Many TRG clonotypes were shared between donors; TRD repertoires were essentially private.

This clone was recorded a few times. The antigen is undetermined. Other DNA variants within this sample encode the same CDR3. Germline V gene sequence: CDR1 EGSNGY, CDR2 YDSYNSKV. V shed 0 bases and J 9 bases; nucleotides not matched to a gene: 5. This CDR3 contains 12 residues. The template was reverse-transcribed extracted RNA. Pooled V-gene forward primers with one constant-region reverse primer generated the CDR3 amplicons by multiplex PCR. TCRdb ran CATT on the multiplex PCR reads. The table has more than 25,000 gamma-chain clones, roughly 20% seen once; the top ten hold 1.5% to 2%. Thymocytes were sorted as CD3+ TCRVdelta1+ TCRVdelta2- after alphabeta T cell depletion.

The TCR was taken from a boy under two years old who had congenital heart surgery. Sequences were obtained from Vdelta1+ gamma-delta thymocytes from the thymus. Subset reported: FACS-sorted CD3+ TCRalphabeta- TCRVdelta1+ TCRVdelta2- thymocytes. This chain joins TRGV2 and TRGJ1 or TRGJ2. The CDR3 loop reads CATWDGPGKKLF. Here the CDR3 DNA reads TGTGCCACCTGGGACGGGCCTGGTAAGAAACTCTTT.